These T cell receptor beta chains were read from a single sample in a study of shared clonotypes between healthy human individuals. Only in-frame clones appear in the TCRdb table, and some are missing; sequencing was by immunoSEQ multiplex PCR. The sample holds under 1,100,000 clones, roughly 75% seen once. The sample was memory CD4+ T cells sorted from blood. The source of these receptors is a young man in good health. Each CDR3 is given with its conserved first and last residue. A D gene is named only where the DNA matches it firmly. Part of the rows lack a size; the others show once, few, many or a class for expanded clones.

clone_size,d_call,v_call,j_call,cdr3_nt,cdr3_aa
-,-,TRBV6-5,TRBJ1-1,TGTGCCAGCAGTTACTCGGGGCTAGGTGAAGCTTTCTTT,CASSYSGLGEAFF
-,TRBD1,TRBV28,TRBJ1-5,TGTGCCAGCAGTTTTGGTGACAGGGATCAGCCCCAGCATTTT,CASSFGDRDQPQHF
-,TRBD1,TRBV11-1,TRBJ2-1,TGTGCCAGCAGCCACCGGGACAGAGGTTACAATGAGCAGTTCTTC,CASSHRDRGYNEQFF
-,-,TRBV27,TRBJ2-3,TGTGCCAGCAGTCCCCCGGGCCCGTTTGCGCAGTATTTT,CASSPPGPFAQYF
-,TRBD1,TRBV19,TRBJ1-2,TGTGCCAGTAGTATCGGTGACAGGGGGTTTAACTATGGCTACACCTTC,CASSIGDRGFNYGYTF
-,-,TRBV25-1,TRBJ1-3,TGTGCCAGCAGCTGGGATGGAAACACCATATATTTT,CASSWDGNTIYF
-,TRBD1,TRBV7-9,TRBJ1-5,TGTGCCAGCAGCCCCGGACAGGGTAGCAATCAGCCCCAGCATTTT,CASSPGQGSNQPQHF
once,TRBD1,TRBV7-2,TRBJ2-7,TGTGCCAGCAGCTACGACAGGGTCTACGAGCAGTACTTC,CASSYDRVYEQYF
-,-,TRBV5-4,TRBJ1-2,TGTGCCAGCAGCTTGGCCGGGCAGGGAAACTATGGCTACACCTTC,CASSLAGQGNYGYTF
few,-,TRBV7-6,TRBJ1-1,TGTGCCAGCAGCAATCAGGGTTGGGCCCTCAACACTGAAGCTTTCTTT,CASSNQGWALNTEAFF
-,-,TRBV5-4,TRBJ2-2,TGTGCCAGCAGCTTGTGGCGACAGCGCAACACCGGGGAGCTGTTTTTT,CASSLWRQRNTGELFF
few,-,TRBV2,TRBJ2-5,TGTGCCAGCAGTGTGGGTTGGGAGACCCAGTACTTC,CASSVGWETQYF
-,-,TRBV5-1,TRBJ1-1,TGCGCCAGCAGCATAGCGGCCACGAACACTGAAGCTTTCTTT,CASSIAATNTEAFF
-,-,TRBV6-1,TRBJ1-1,TGTGCCAGCAGTCCTAGACGGGTGACTGAAGCTTTCTTT,CASSPRRVTEAFF
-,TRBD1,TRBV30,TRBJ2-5,TGTGCCTGGGGCGGGACAGGGCGTGAAGAGACCCAGTACTTC,CAWGGTGREETQYF
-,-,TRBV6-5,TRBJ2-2,TGTGCCAGCGCCCTAGCAACGAACACCGGGGAGCTGTTTTTT,CASALATNTGELFF
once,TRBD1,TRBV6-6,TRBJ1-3,TGTGCCAGCAGTTACTCCGGGACAGTCTCTGGAAACACCATATATTTT,CASSYSGTVSGNTIYF
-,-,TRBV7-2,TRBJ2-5,TGTGCCAGCAGCTCAGTACTAGCTTCGCGGGTGGAGACCCAGTACTTC,CASSSVLASRVETQYF
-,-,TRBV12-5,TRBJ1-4,TGTGCTAGTGGTTTGGTCGACCGGGTCGGGCGGTTT,CASGLVDRVGRF
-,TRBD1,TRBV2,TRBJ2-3,TGTGCCAGCAGACATCAGGGACAGGGGACAGATACGCAGTATTTT,CASRHQGQGTDTQYF
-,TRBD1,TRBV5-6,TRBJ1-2,TGTGCCAGCAGCTTGGGGACAGGGAGAAATGGCTACACCTTC,CASSLGTGRNGYTF
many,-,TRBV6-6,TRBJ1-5,TGTGCCAGCGCCAGGGGTTTTCAGCCCCAGCATTTT,CASARGFQPQHF